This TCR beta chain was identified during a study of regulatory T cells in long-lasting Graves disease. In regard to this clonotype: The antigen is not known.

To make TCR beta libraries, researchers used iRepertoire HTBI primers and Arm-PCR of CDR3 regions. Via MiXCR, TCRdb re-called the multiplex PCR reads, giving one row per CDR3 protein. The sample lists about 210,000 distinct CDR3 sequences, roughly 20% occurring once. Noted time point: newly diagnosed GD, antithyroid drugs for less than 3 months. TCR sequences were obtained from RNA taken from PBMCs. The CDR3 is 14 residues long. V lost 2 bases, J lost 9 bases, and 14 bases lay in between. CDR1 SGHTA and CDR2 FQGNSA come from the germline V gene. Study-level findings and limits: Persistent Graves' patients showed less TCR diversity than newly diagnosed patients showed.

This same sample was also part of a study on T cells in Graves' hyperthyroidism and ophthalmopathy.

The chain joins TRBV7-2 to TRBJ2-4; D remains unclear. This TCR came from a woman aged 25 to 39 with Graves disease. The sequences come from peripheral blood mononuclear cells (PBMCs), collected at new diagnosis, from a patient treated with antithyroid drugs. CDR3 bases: TGTGCCAGCAGCTTAAATCGGGCCATGGGCATTCAGTACTTC. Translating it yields CASSLNRAMGIQYF.